This TCR beta chain was found in a study of T cell repertoires in cytomegalovirus infection (dated 2019 in TCRdb). The study in broad terms: Recently identified HLA-C-restricted CMV epitopes, whose presentation resists viral immunomodulation, were targeted by peptide stimulations together with well-studied HLA-B-restricted epitopes. Donor HLA type was relevant to the analysis, as public TCR beta signatures indicated carriage of CMV infection together with the matching HLA type.

Details on this clonotype: It has no known antigen specificity. One base away there is no much larger clone; base qualities are not given.

Overall study results and their limits: The ex vivo response was dominated by HLA-C-restricted CMV-specific TCR beta clonotypes, and the single most frequent clonotype in two of eight donors was supplied by these HLA-C-restricted clonotypes. In both this cohort and an independent roughly 330-donor cohort, the cumulative frequency of public TCR beta family members distinguished carriers of CMV infection plus the relevant HLA type.

Sample treatment or condition, as interpreted from the label and publication: in vitro stimulation with specific CMV peptide epitopes to enrich CMV-specific T cells. Sequenced using an Illumina HiSeq 1500. The public reads were quality trimmed at Q25 with fastp and then assembled into clones with MiXCR by TCRdb, keeping productive beta chains. Entries are consolidated by CDR3 protein sequence, retaining the most common genes and DNA. This sample gives around 300,000 distinct CDR3 sequences in total; 20% to 25% of them show up just once. The top ten clonotypes cover more than 10% of the sample. The source was cultured PBMCs, collected from culture after CMV antigen stimulation. This TCR derives from a human donor in good health (CMV status not recorded). Some clones in this sample may be carry-over from other donors' samples.

CDR3 region: CATSEVAQRRARGYEQYV. The DNA is as follows: TGTGCCACCAGTGAAGTTGCACAGCGGAGAGCCAGGGGCTACGAGCAGTACGTC. The chain is made from TRBV24-1 and TRBJ2-7; tentative D gene TRBD1, with 6 bases matching. The CDR3 sequence holds 18 residues, the cysteine and valine included. Solely the CDR3 DNA is kept, with 54 bases framed from the first base. Reading the germline V gene gives CDR1 KGHDR and CDR2 SFDVKD. V is reduced by 4 bases and J by 3 bases, leaving a spacing of 24 bases between them.